The rows below give T cell receptor beta chains drawn from one sample of a study of blood T cell repertoires in COVID-19. Profiling relied on immunoSEQ multiplex PCR, and the TCRdb table lists in-frame clones only, not all of them. The sample has about 240,000 clones; about 90% are singletons. Sequenced sample: PBMCs or T cells enriched from blood (not recorded which). The origin of the receptors is a woman aged 40 to 50 with acute COVID-19. The CDR3 runs from the conserved cysteine through the conserved F or W. D genes are given only for firm matches. Size is omitted from some rows. Given values are once, few, many or a class for expanded clones.

. | TRBJ1-5 | TRBD1 | TRBV2 | CASSETIRDRAVNFSNQPQHF | TGTGCCAGCAGTGAAACTATCAGGGACAGGGCCGTGAACTTTAGCAATCAGCCCCAGCATTTT
. | TRBJ1-6 | TRBD1 | TRBV7-8 | CASSLSVAAGGASYNSPLHF | TGTGCCAGCAGCTTATCCGTAGCGGCAGGGGGCGCTTCCTATAATTCACCCCTCCACTTT
. | TRBJ2-7 | TRBD1 | TRBV7-2 | CASTWGTGLDEQYF | TGTGCCAGCACCTGGGGGACAGGGCTAGACGAGCAGTACTTC
. | TRBJ2-1 | TRBD1 | TRBV10-1 | CASSRGATGTGGGRWDEQFF | TGCGCCAGCAGTAGAGGGGCGACCGGGACAGGGGGCGGAAGATGGGATGAGCAGTTCTTC
. | TRBJ2-7 | . | TRBV6-5 | CASSSDREDEQYF | TGTGCCAGCAGTTCCGACAGGGAGGACGAGCAGTACTTC
. | TRBJ2-3 | TRBD2 | TRBV6-4 | CASSEGTSGTDTQYF | TGTGCCAGCAGTGAGGGGACTAGCGGGACAGATACGCAGTATTTT
. | TRBJ2-7 | . | TRBV4-1 | CASSQATTSYEQYF | TGCGCCAGCAGCCAAGCGACAACTTCCTACGAGCAGTACTTC
. | TRBJ2-1 | TRBD2 | TRBV24-1 | CATSDVAGGYNEQFF | TGTGCCACCAGTGACGTAGCGGGAGGGTACAATGAGCAGTTCTTC
. | TRBJ2-5 | TRBD2 | TRBV2 | CARLAGETQYF | TGTGCCAGACTAGCGGGAGAGACCCAGTACTTC
. | TRBJ2-1 | . | TRBV12-3/TRBV12-4 | CASSTDTEQFF | TGTGCCAGCAGTACCGACACAGAGCAGTTCTTC
once | TRBJ1-5 | . | TRBV5-1 | CASSSGQSGQPQHF | TGCGCCAGCAGCTCCGGACAGTCCGGTCAGCCCCAGCATTTT
. | TRBJ2-1 | . | TRBV7-6 | CASSVRAGRSSYNEQFF | TGTGCCAGCAGCGTGCGTGCCGGGAGAAGCTCCTACAATGAGCAGTTCTTC
. | TRBJ2-5 | TRBD2 | TRBV9 | CASSVGGGRLEKTQYF | TGTGCCAGCAGCGTAGGGGGCGGGAGGCTGGAGAAGACCCAGTACTTC
. | TRBJ2-5 | TRBD2 | TRBV7-9 | CASNSPSGSGETQYF | TGTGCCAGCAACTCCCCCAGCGGGAGTGGAGAGACCCAGTACTTC
. | TRBJ2-1 | TRBD1 | TRBV29-1 | CRYRILGQGTLNEQFF | TGCAGGTATCGGATCTTAGGACAGGGGACCCTAAATGAGCAGTTCTTC
. | TRBJ2-1 | TRBD1 | TRBV24-1 | CATSATGGSYNEQFF | TGTGCCACCAGTGCGACAGGGGGCTCCTACAATGAGCAGTTCTTC
. | TRBJ2-7 | TRBD2 | TRBV6-1 | CASSEGLAGDGEPYEQYF | TGTGCCAGCAGTGAAGGACTAGCGGGAGATGGGGAACCCTACGAGCAGTACTTC
. | TRBJ2-7 | . | TRBV11-3 | CASSLFQGLSYEQYF | TGTGCCAGCAGCTTATTTCAGGGGCTCTCCTACGAGCAGTACTTC
. | TRBJ2-3 | TRBD2 | TRBV11-3 | CASSDLAGDAQYF | TGTGCCAGCAGCGACCTAGCGGGAGATGCGCAGTATTTT
. | TRBJ2-1 | . | TRBV12-5 | CASGLWTEGGEQFF | TGTGCTAGTGGTTTGTGGACGGAGGGCGGTGAGCAGTTCTTC
. | TRBJ1-1 | . | TRBV7-9 | CASSPGGVTEAFF | TGTGCCAGCAGCCCTGGGGGGGTCACTGAAGCTTTCTTT
. | TRBJ2-2 | TRBD2 | TRBV5-1 | CASTGTSESTGELFF | TGCGCCAGCACTGGGACTAGCGAAAGTACCGGGGAGCTGTTTTTT
few | TRBJ2-7 | TRBD2 | TRBV27 | CASSTTSGTSYEQYF | TGTGCCAGCAGTACCACTAGCGGGACTTCCTACGAGCAGTACTTC
. | TRBJ2-1 | TRBD2 | TRBV9 | CASSAGTRVFEQFF | TGTGCCAGCAGCGCCGGGACTAGGGTTTTTGAGCAGTTCTTC
. | TRBJ1-5 | . | TRBV2 | CASSTQFEPQHF | TGTGCCAGCAGTACTCAATTTGAGCCCCAGCATTTT
few | TRBJ2-7 | TRBD1 | TRBV15 | CATSRDVQGASYEQYF | TGTGCCACCAGCAGAGATGTACAGGGGGCCTCCTACGAGCAGTACTTC
. | TRBJ2-1 | . | TRBV7-9 | CASSSSGGYNEQFF | TGTGCCAGCAGCTCCTCAGGGGGGTACAATGAGCAGTTCTTC
. | TRBJ1-5 | TRBD1 | TRBV6-5 | CASSQGQGSNQPQHF | TGTGCCAGCAGTCAGGGACAGGGCAGCAATCAGCCCCAGCATTTT
. | TRBJ1-2 | . | TRBV5-1 | CASSSDQGNHGYTF | TGCGCCAGCAGCTCGGACCAGGGGAATCATGGCTACACCTTC
. | TRBJ2-1 | TRBD2 | TRBV9 | CASSVVGTSGVYNEQFF | TGTGCCAGCAGCGTAGTAGGGACTAGCGGAGTATACAATGAGCAGTTCTTC
. | TRBJ1-5 | . | TRBV6-6 | CASRSGHHGQPQHF | TGTGCCAGCAGATCTGGACACCACGGGCAGCCCCAGCATTTT
. | TRBJ2-1 | . | TRBV14 | CASSQLTLGDEQFF | TGTGCCAGCAGCCAACTGACTTTGGGTGATGAGCAGTTCTTC
. | TRBJ2-1 | TRBD2 | TRBV15 | CATSQMVPSGQFF | TGTGCCACCAGCCAGATGGTTCCTAGCGGGCAGTTCTTC
. | TRBJ1-1 | TRBD1 | TRBV7-9 | CASSSGQDTEAFF | TGTGCCAGCAGCTCGGGACAGGACACTGAAGCTTTCTTT
. | TRBJ2-3 | TRBD2 | TRBV19 | CASRTAGGPGTQYF | TGTGCCAGTAGAACAGCGGGAGGGCCTGGTACGCAGTATTTT
. | TRBJ1-3 | . | TRBV4-1 | CASSQDRGYTIYF | TGCGCCAGCAGCCAAGATAGGGGTTACACCATATATTTT
. | TRBJ2-7 | TRBD2 | TRBV30 | CAWRGLADSYEQYF | TGTGCCTGGAGGGGACTAGCGGACTCCTACGAGCAGTACTTC
. | TRBJ2-4 | TRBD2 | TRBV4-2 | CASSQGLTSGSSKNIQYF | TGTGCCAGCAGCCAGGGACTGACTAGCGGGAGTTCCAAAAACATTCAGTACTTC
. | TRBJ1-2 | . | TRBV9 | CASSVADTNNYGYTF | TGTGCCAGCAGCGTAGCGGACACAAACAACTATGGCTACACCTTC
. | TRBJ2-7 | . | TRBV14 | CASSPGLGSSYEQYF | TGTGCCAGCAGCCCAGGACTGGGAAGCTCCTACGAGCAGTACTTC
. | TRBJ2-1 | . | TRBV29-1 | CSGQKESNEQFF | TGCAGCGGACAAAAGGAATCCAATGAGCAGTTCTTC
. | TRBJ2-7 | . | TRBV5-6 | CASSQIQKYEQYF | TGTGCCAGCAGCCAGATACAGAAATACGAGCAGTACTTC
. | TRBJ1-4 | TRBD1 | TRBV3-1/TRBV3-2 | CASSPIPGTGASSEKLFF | TGTGCCAGCAGCCCTATACCCGGGACAGGGGCAAGTAGCGAAAAACTGTTTTTT
. | TRBJ1-3 | . | TRBV30 | CAWSVRPGLRNTIYF | TGTGCCTGGAGTGTACGTCCAGGCCTCCGAAACACCATATATTTT
. | TRBJ1-5 | TRBD1 | TRBV19 | CASRQGRNQPQHF | TGTGCCAGCCGACAGGGGAGAAATCAGCCCCAGCATTTT
. | TRBJ2-3 | . | TRBV21-1 | CASSTKLAGSTDTQYF | TGTGCCAGCAGCACAAAACTAGCGGGTAGCACAGATACGCAGTATTTT
. | TRBJ2-1 | TRBD2 | TRBV11-3 | CASSRTSGSVEQFF | TGTGCCAGCAGCCGGACTAGCGGGAGCGTGGAGCAGTTCTTC
. | TRBJ2-1 | . | TRBV5-1 | CASSLRDFLDNEQFF | TGCGCCAGCAGCCTCCGGGACTTCCTAGACAATGAGCAGTTCTTC
. | TRBJ1-1 | TRBD1 | TRBV27 | CASSPGTGGGMNTEAFF | TGTGCCAGCAGTCCGGGGACAGGGGGTGGGATGAACACTGAAGCTTTCTTT
. | TRBJ2-1 | TRBD1 | TRBV29-1 | CSGETGGDEQFF | TGCAGCGGGGAGACAGGGGGCGATGAGCAGTTCTTC
many | TRBJ1-2 | TRBD1 | TRBV19 | CASSTAGTGGSLSGYTF | TGTGCCAGTAGTACGGCCGGGACAGGGGGATCTCTGAGTGGCTACACCTTC
. | TRBJ2-1 | TRBD2 | TRBV5-1 | CASSLAPTSGGYNEQFF | TGCGCCAGCAGCTTGGCCCCAACTAGCGGGGGATACAATGAGCAGTTCTTC
. | TRBJ2-7 | TRBD2 | TRBV9 | CASSVTAGGNYEQYF | TGTGCCAGCAGCGTTACAGCGGGAGGGAACTACGAGCAGTACTTC
. | TRBJ2-4 | TRBD2 | TRBV6-5 | CASRIAGGIQYF | TGTGCCAGCAGAATAGCGGGAGGCATTCAGTACTTC
. | TRBJ1-1 | TRBD1 | TRBV19 | CASSIVERTGMNTEAFF | TGTGCCAGTAGTATAGTGGAGAGGACAGGGATGAACACTGAAGCTTTCTTT
. | TRBJ1-1 | . | TRBV29-1 | CSIGLTGTPNTEAFF | TGCAGCATTGGCTTAACGGGGACACCGAACACTGAAGCTTTCTTT
. | TRBJ2-4 | TRBD1 | TRBV29-1 | CSVDMDRAGKNIQYF | TGCAGCGTTGATATGGACAGGGCCGGCAAAAACATTCAGTACTTC
. | TRBJ2-1 | . | TRBV7-3 | CASSENRDTGQFF | TGTGCCAGCAGCGAGAACAGGGATACGGGGCAGTTCTTC
. | TRBJ2-3 | TRBD1 | TRBV29-1 | CSVTGTAPGTDTQYF | TGCAGCGTTACCGGGACAGCCCCTGGCACAGATACGCAGTATTTT